This T cell receptor (beta chain) was retrieved from a study of blood T cells in healthy people across ages. Samples each yielded at least 5.5 micrograms of total RNA. Germline lookup yields CDR1 MGHDK and CDR2 SYGVNS. This CDR3 contains 15 residues. General study findings and limits: The recorded TCR beta diversity per million T cells decreased in a roughly linear manner with age. Donors of long life had a larger count of naive CD4+ cells and greater diversity than aged donors.

Details on this clonotype: Its specificity is unknown. The junction and the germline gene differ at one end; a read error may be behind it.

The use of a sample-barcoded 5' primer and a J-beta primer mix characterized a second PCR of roughly 6 to 12 cycles. A single record per CDR3 protein comes from TCRdb applying MiXCR to the 5' RACE reads. The table shows about 1.1 million distinct CDR3 sequences, with about two fifths occurring only once. The sample was blood. The receptor comes from a man aged 18 to 30 in good health. The chain couples TRBV25-1 to TRBJ1-1; D perhaps matches TRBD1 (6 bases). The CDR3 loop reads CASLQVLDGGTEAFF. CDR3 in DNA: TGTGCCAGCCTTCAAGTTCTCGACGGGGGCACTGAAGCTTTTTTT.